This T cell receptor beta chain was sequenced for a study of OX40 agonist ivuxolimab in advanced cancers. The study's findings and limits: Clonal expansion among partial responders at 0.1-3.0 mg/kg ranked near the lowest.

Clones were sequenced by immunoSEQ multiplex PCR, and TCRdb holds only the in-frame ones, with some missing. The sample yields roughly 60,000 clones, about 89% seen once. Concerning this clone: Its antigen remains unidentified.

Germline V gene data show CDR1 as MDHEN and CDR2 as SYDVKM. The CDR3 extends over 14 amino acids. V lost 7 bases and J 5 bases, leaving 17 bases between the germline ends. This TCR was recovered from an adult with an advanced solid tumor such as melanoma, head and neck, liver or kidney cancer. The gene calls are TRBV28 and TRBJ1-1; D perhaps matches TRBD1 (6 bases). This sample comprised CD4+ or CD8+ T cells sorted from blood, obtained in a trial of the OX40 agonist ivuxolimab. The CDR3 protein is CASNNAQGKTEAFF. CDR3 DNA sequence: TGTGCCAGCAACAATGCCCAGGGGAAGACTGAAGCTTTCTTT.